This TCR beta chain derives from a study of cytomegalovirus exposure and HLA in healthy donors. Deletions cut 1 base from V and 2 bases from J, with 8 bases between. The CDR3 totals 14 residues. The germline V gene has CDR1 SQVTM and CDR2 ANQGSEA. Sequencing was performed with immunoSEQ multiplex PCR; in TCRdb, only in-frame clones are kept and a portion is missing. Of 150,000 or so clones in the sample, approximately 89% were seen once. The receptor was derived from a woman aged 18-29 years in good health and CMV-seropositive. The V call is TRBV29-1, the J call TRBJ2-2; perhaps TRBD2 as D (7 bases). Material: PBMCs. The DNA of the CDR3 is TGCAGCGTTGAAGCGGGGGGCAACACCGGGGAGCTGTTTTTT. The encoded protein is CSVEAGGNTGELFF.